The present T cell receptor beta chain was sequenced within a study of blood T cell repertoires in COVID-19. As for the study in general: Sources were T cells, B-cell-depleted T cells, or PBMCs; the material itself was cDNA or gDNA.

CDR1 and CDR2 (germline): MDHEN, SYDVKM. This CDR3 is built from 14 residues. With 3 bases removed from V and 3 bases from J, the gap between germline ends came to 11 bases. Generated by immunoSEQ multiplex PCR, the TCRdb table keeps only in-frame clones and is missing some. There are around 170,000 clones in the sample; 88% occur only once, and roughly 10% lies in the top ten. This clone was seen a few times. The V call is TRBV28, the J call TRBJ1-1; D not certain. The TCR was taken from a woman younger than 30 who had recovered from COVID-19. Sample: PBMCs or T cells enriched from blood (not recorded which). Here the CDR3 reads CASSLVEGYTEAFF. DNA of the CDR3: TGTGCCAGCAGTTTGGTAGAGGGCTACACTGAAGCTTTCTTT.